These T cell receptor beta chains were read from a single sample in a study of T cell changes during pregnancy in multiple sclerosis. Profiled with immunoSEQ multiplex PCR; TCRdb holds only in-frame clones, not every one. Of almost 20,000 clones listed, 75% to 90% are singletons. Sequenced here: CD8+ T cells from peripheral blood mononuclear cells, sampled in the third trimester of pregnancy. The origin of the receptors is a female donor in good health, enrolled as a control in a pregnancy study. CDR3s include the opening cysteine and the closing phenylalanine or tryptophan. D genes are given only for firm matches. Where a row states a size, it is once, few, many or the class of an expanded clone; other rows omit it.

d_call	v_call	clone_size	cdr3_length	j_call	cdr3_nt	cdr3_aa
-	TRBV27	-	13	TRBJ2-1	TGTGCCAGCAGTTTATCGGGGACATTTGAGCAGTTCTTC	CASSLSGTFEQFF
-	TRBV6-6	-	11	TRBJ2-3	TGTGCCAGCTTCCCCGCGGATACGCAGTATTTT	CASFPADTQYF
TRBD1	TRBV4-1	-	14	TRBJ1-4	TGCGCCAGCAGCCAGGACAGGGGGGAGGAAAAACTGTTTTTT	CASSQDRGEEKLFF
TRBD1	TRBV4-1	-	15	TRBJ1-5	TGCGCCAGCAGCCAAGGCGGACAGGGAGTTCAGCCCCAGCATTTT	CASSQGGQGVQPQHF
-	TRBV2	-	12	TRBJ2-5	TGTGCCAAAAAGGCAAGGCGGGAGACCCAGTACTTC	CAKKARRETQYF
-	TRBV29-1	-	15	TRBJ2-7	TGCAGCGTTGACGGCCAGGGTAGTGAAGGGTACGAGCAGTACTTC	CSVDGQGSEGYEQYF
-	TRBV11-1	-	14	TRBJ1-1	TGTGCCAGCAGCTTCAATCCACAGGGTACTGAAGCTTTCTTT	CASSFNPQGTEAFF
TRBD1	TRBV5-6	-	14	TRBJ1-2	TGTGCCAGCAGCTTCGGGACAGCAATTTATGGCTACACCTTC	CASSFGTAIYGYTF
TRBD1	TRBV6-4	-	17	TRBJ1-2	TGTGCCAGCAGTGACGTCGGGACAGCGCTTTCCCCCAGCGGCTACACCTTC	CASSDVGTALSPSGYTF
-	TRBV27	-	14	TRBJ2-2	TGTGCCAGCAGTTGGCAGGTTAACACCGGGGAGCTGTTTTTT	CASSWQVNTGELFF
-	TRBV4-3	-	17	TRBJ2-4	TGCGCCAGCAGCCAATCTGATACCGGGGTGGTCAAAAACATTCAGTACTTC	CASSQSDTGVVKNIQYF
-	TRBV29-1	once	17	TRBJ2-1	TGCAGCGTTGAATCCGCGGGGGCCGCGTCGTTGGTAAATGAGCAGTTCTTC	CSVESAGAASLVNEQFF
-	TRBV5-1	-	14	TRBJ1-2	TGCGCCAGCAGCTTGGACAGCTTAGGCTATGGCTACACCTTC	CASSLDSLGYGYTF
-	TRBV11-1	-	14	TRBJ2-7	TGTGCCAGCAGCTTAGTAACGGGGGACTACGAGCAGTACTTC	CASSLVTGDYEQYF
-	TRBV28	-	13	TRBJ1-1	TGTGCCAGCAGTTTTTGGCAGAACACTGAAGCTTTCTTT	CASSFWQNTEAFF
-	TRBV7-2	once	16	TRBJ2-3	TGTGCCAGCAGCTTAGCGCCGGGGACTAGCACAGATACGCAGTATTTT	CASSLAPGTSTDTQYF
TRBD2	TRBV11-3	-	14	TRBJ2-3	TGTGCCAGCAGCTTAACAGCGGGGGCAGATACGCAGTATTTT	CASSLTAGADTQYF
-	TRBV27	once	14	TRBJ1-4	TGTGCCAGCAGTACCGAGGGTAAAGGCGAAAAACTGTTTTTT	CASSTEGKGEKLFF
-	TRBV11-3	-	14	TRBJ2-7	TGTGCCAGCAGCTTTTGGACATCTTCGTACGAGCAGTACTTC	CASSFWTSSYEQYF
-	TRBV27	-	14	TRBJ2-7	TGTGCCAGCAGTTTTCTTCAGGGGAGCTACGAGCAGTACTTC	CASSFLQGSYEQYF
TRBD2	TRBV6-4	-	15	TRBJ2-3	TGTGCCAGCAGTGACGCTAGCGGTGGCACAGATACGCAGTATTTT	CASSDASGGTDTQYF
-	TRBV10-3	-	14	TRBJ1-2	TGTGCCATCAGTGAGTTGATACAGAACTATGGCTACACCTTC	CAISELIQNYGYTF
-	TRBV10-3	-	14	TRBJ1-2	TGTGCCATCAGTGAGGCGGGAAACCAGCGGGGCTACACCTTC	CAISEAGNQRGYTF
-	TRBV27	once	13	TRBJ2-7	TGTGCCAGCAGTTTTTCGACAGCCTACGAGCAGTACTTC	CASSFSTAYEQYF
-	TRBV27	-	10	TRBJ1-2	TGTGCCAGCGAAACTCCCCACGACACCTTC	CASETPHDTF
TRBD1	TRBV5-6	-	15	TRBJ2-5	TGTGCCAGCAGCTCGGTGACAGGGTTAGGAGAGACCCAGTACTTC	CASSSVTGLGETQYF
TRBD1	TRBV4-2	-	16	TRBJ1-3	TGTGCCAGCAGCCAAGATTGGACAGGTTCTGGAAACACCATATATTTT	CASSQDWTGSGNTIYF
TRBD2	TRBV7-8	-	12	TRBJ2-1	TGTGCCAGCAGTGCCGGGGGGGATGAGCAGTTCTTC	CASSAGGDEQFF
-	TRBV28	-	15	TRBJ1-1	TGTGCCAGCTGGACAGTTCGCTACATGAACACTGAAGCTTTCTTT	CASWTVRYMNTEAFF
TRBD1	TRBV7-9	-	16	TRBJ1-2	TGTGCCAGCAGCATTCCTGACAGGGAATATTTGGATGGCTACACCTTC	CASSIPDREYLDGYTF
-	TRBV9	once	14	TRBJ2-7	TGTGCCAGCAGCCCAGGGGGGAACCCCTACGAGCAGTACTTC	CASSPGGNPYEQYF
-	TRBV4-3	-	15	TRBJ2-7	TGCGCCAGCAGCCAAGATCGTGGTCGGGCCTACGAGCAGTACTTC	CASSQDRGRAYEQYF
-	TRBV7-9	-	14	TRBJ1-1	TGTGCCAGCAGCCCCCAGGGTACAGGGACTGAAGCTTTCTTT	CASSPQGTGTEAFF
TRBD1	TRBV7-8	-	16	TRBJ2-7	TGTGCCAGCAGCTCTCGGACAGGCTTCTTTAACTACGAGCAGTACTTC	CASSSRTGFFNYEQYF
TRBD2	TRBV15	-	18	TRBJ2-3	TGTGCCACCAGCAAGGGACTAGCGGGGGGGCCCTCCACAGATACGCAGTATTTT	CATSKGLAGGPSTDTQYF
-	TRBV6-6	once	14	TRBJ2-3	TGTGCCAGTAAAGCTATAACTAGCACAGATACGCAGTATTTT	CASKAITSTDTQYF
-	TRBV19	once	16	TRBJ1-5	TGTGCCAGTAGTATCGGGGGGGACCGGGAGAGGGCGCCCCAGCATTTT	CASSIGGDRERAPQHF
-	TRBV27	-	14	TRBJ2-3	TGTGCCAGCAGTTTGCGGGTTAGCACAGATACGCAGTATTTT	CASSLRVSTDTQYF
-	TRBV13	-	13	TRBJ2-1	TGTGCCAGCAGCTTGGGAGTCTACAATGAGCAGTTCTTC	CASSLGVYNEQFF
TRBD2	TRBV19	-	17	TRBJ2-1	TGTGCCAGTAGTACAACCCCCGGGACTAGCGGGGAAGAAACTGAGTTCTTC	CASSTTPGTSGEETEFF
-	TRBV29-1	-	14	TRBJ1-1	TGCAGCGTCGATTGGGGGAGGGTGGACACTGAAGCTTTCTTT	CSVDWGRVDTEAFF
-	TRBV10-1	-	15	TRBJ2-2	TGCGCCGTAGAAACCGGGACATCGAACACCGGGGAGCTGTTTTTT	CAVETGTSNTGELFF
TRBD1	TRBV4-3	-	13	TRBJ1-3	TGCGCCAGCAGCCCCCAGGGGGAAAACACCATATATTTT	CASSPQGENTIYF
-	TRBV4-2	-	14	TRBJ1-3	TGTGCCAGCAGCCAACAGGGATCGGGAAACACCATATATTTT	CASSQQGSGNTIYF
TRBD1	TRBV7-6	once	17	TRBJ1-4	TGTGCCAGCAGCTTCTTATTCACAGGGGGCGCGGATGAAAAACTGTTTTTT	CASSFLFTGGADEKLFF
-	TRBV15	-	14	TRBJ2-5	TGTGCCACCAGCAGGGGCAGGGCTCAAGAGACCCAGTACTTC	CATSRGRAQETQYF
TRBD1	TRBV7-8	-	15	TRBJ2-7	TGTGCCAGCAGCTTCCCCGGGACAGGGGTCTACGAGCAGTACTTC	CASSFPGTGVYEQYF
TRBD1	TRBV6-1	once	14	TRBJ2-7	TGTGCCAGCAGTGGCAGGGGGCACTCCTACGAGCAGTACTTC	CASSGRGHSYEQYF
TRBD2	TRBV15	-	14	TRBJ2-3	TGTGCCACCAGCAGGTTGGCGGGGGAAGATACGCAGTATTTT	CATSRLAGEDTQYF
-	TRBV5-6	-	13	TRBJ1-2	TGTGCCAGCAGTCTGGGGACAAACTATGGCTACACCTTC	CASSLGTNYGYTF
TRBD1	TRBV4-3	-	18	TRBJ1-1	TGCGCCAGCAGCCAAATACTGAGGCTCCGGACAGGCTACACTGAAGCTTTCTTT	CASSQILRLRTGYTEAFF
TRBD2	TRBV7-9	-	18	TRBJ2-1	TGTGCCAGCAGCTTCCCTAGCGGGGCTACCCGCCGTTACAATGAGCAGTTCTTC	CASSFPSGATRRYNEQFF